This T cell receptor beta chain was observed in a study of control samples from healthy donors and cancer patients (dated by TCRdb to 2019 to 2021). CDR1 and CDR2, looked up from the germline V gene (reference sequence), are LNHDA and SQIVND. Spanning cysteine to phenylalanine, the CDR3 consists of 16 amino acids. Only the CDR3 portion is preserved as DNA: 48 bases, with reading frame beginning at the first base. Trimming takes 5 bases off V and 4 bases off J; junction bases not matched to a gene: 10. This clone was picked up one time. Its target antigen remains unknown. The sample holds no much larger clone one base away, and base qualities are not on file. The method was the immunoSEQ multiplex PCR assay. In TCRdb, the immuneACCESS table is reduced to in-frame sequences with V and J assigned. These tables do not hold every clone; where another copy was compared, an unresolved V gene accounts for under half, and the others remain unexplained. This sample holds 150,000 to 200,000 clones; 94% were observed only once. About 8.5% of the sample is taken by the ten largest.

Sequenced: blood. The clonotype comes from a woman between 35 and 50 years old in good health. The chain couples TRBV19 to TRBJ1-2; TRBD1 matches 10 bases in the middle. The DNA sequence is as follows: TGTGCCAGTAGTGCCACCACGACAGGGGGCAGCTATGGCTACACCTTC. Protein translation: CASSATTTGGSYGYTF.